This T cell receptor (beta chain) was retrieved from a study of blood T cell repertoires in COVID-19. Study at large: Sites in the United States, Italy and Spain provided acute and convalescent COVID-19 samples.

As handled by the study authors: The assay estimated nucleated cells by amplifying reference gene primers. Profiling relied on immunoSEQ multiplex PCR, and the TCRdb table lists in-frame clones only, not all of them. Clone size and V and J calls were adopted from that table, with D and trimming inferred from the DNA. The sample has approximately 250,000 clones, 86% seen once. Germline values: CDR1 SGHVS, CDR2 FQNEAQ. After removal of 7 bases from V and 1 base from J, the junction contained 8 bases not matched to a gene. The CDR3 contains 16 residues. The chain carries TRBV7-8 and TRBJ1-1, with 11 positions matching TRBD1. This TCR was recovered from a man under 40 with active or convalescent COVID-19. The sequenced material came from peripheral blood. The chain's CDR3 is CASTKRDRGSNTEAFF. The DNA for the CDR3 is TGTGCCAGCACCAAGCGGGACAGGGGGTCGAACACTGAAGCTTTCTTT.